The clone carrying this T cell receptor beta chain was recorded once. CDR1 is SGHRS, CDR2 YFSETQ, per germline. Trimming at V came to 7 bases and at J to 7 bases, leaving 7 bases not matched to a gene. The length of the CDR3 is 12 residues. This sample is drawn from a study of blood T cell repertoires in COVID-19. On the study more broadly: T cells, B-cell-depleted T cells, or PBMCs provided the cDNA or gDNA that served as material.

The repertoire was sequenced with immunoSEQ multiplex PCR; TCRdb's copy has only in-frame clones and lacks some. The table lists about 210,000 clones, about 91% of them singletons. Sequences were obtained from peripheral blood. The clonotype comes from a man in his thirties or forties with acute or convalescent COVID-19. This chain uses TRBV5-1 with TRBJ2-7; 8 nucleotides match TRBD1. CDR3 nucleotides: TGCGCCAGCTCGCGGACAGGGCGAGAGCAGTACTTC. This gives the protein CASSRTGREQYF.